The clone carrying this TCR beta chain was counted between two and nine times. Its antigen is not known. This entry comes from a study of T cells in Graves' hyperthyroidism and ophthalmopathy. General study points: The majority of expanded thyroid clonotypes above 0.001 also appeared in blood.

CDR3 length equals 12 residues. Trimming shortened V by 6 bases and J by 6 bases, and 12 bases separated the two germline ends. Germline-derived CDR1 and CDR2 are MDHEN and SYDVKM. It was RNA transcripts that yielded the amplified TCR beta CDR3 regions. The HTBI primer set was used in a first-round RT-PCR of the TCR CDR3. TCRdb called the multiplex PCR reads again in MiXCR, with one record for every CDR3 protein. Found here are about 480,000 distinct CDR3 sequences, approximately 15% of them singletons; the top ten hold over 15%. The clonotype was recovered from a young woman with Graves' hyperthyroidism. The chain combines TRBV28 with TRBJ2-7; no clear D. Input material: blood. The CDR3 DNA reads TGTGCCAGCAGCCCGACGGGTATCGAGCAGTACGTC. Protein: CASSPTGIEQYV.